This entry lists 15 T cell receptor beta chains sequenced from one sample in a study of blood T cell repertoires in COVID-19. Assay used: immunoSEQ multiplex PCR; TCRdb lists only in-frame clones, some missing. The sample gives a few hundred thousand clones, approximately 85% of which show up once; approximately 0.94% is in the top ten. The sequenced material came from peripheral blood. The receptor source for this set is a human donor with COVID-19, enrolled during active disease. The donor label of this sample is uncertain.

The chain links TRBV7-2 to TRBJ2-3, with 8 bases fitting TRBD2. With V trimmed by 1 base and J by 10 bases, 7 bases remained unmatched. The germline gives CDR1 SGHTA, CDR2 FQGNSA. The CDR3 totals 14 residues. The CDR3 region is CASSLGGAGDAQYF. The CDR3, as DNA: TGTGCCAGCAGCTTAGGGGGAGCGGGAGACGCGCAGTATTTT.

The V gene is TRBV28, the J gene TRBJ2-1; D might be TRBD2 (5 bases). CDR1 and CDR2 from the germline V gene are MDHEN and SYDVKM. The CDR3 covers 12 residues. The V gene lost 2 bases and the J gene lost 16 bases, with 15 bases spanning the gap. The CDR3 protein is CASSLRGVPSFF. The CDR3 nucleotides read TGTGCCAGCAGTTTACGGGGAGTCCCGAGTTTCTTC.

This chain links TRBV29-1 with TRBJ1-1, with a possible D match to TRBD1 (5 bases). The V end was cut by 7 bases, the J end by 1 base, with 13 bases between. This CDR3 is 13 amino acids long. The germline V gene has CDR1 SQVTM and CDR2 ANQGSEA. The CDR3 DNA reads TGCAGCGCCGTAACTACAGGGAACACTGAAGCTTTCTTT. It encodes CSAVTTGNTEAFF. The full variable domain, with the rest looked up from reference TRBV29-1 and TRBJ1-1, is SAVISQKPSRDICQRGTSLTIQCQVDSQVTMMFWYRQQPGQSLTLIATANQGSEATYESGFVIDKFPISRPNLTFSTLTVSNMSPEDSSIYLCSAVTTGNTEAFFGQGTRLTVV.

V and J are TRBV19 and TRBJ2-7; possibly TRBD2 for D (5 bases). V lost 6 bases, J lost 0 bases, and 9 bases lay in between. The CDR3 extends over 13 amino acids. Per germline, CDR1 LNHDA and CDR2 SQIVND (reference sequence). The CDR3 bases are TGTGCCAGTAGCTTAGGGAGCTCCTACGAGCAGTACTTC. This gives the protein CASSLGSSYEQYF.

The chain employs TRBV28 and TRBJ1-4; 8 nucleotides line up with TRBD1. There are 17 residues in the CDR3. Germline CDR1 is MDHEN and CDR2 is SYDVKM. Trimming took 4 bases from V and 0 from J; bases not matched to a gene: 7. In DNA form, the CDR3 reads TGTGCCAGCAGTTCCGGGACAGGACAGACAACTAATGAAAAACTGTTTTTT. Translated, it gives CASSSGTGQTTNEKLFF.

The chain carries TRBV5-1 and TRBJ2-7, with 8 bases matching TRBD1. Germline CDR1 is SGHRS and CDR2 is YFSETQ. The length of the CDR3 is 13 residues. The trim removed 2 bases at V and 5 bases at J, leaving 3 bases unmatched. The CDR3 bases are TGCGCCAGCAGCTTTCAGGGGGCCAACGAGCAGTACTTC. Translated: CASSFQGANEQYF.

J is TRBJ1-1 and V is TRBV7-6, with D possibly matching TRBD1 (5 bases). Germline CDR1 reads SGHVS; CDR2 reads FNYEAQ. The CDR3 spans 14 residues. V gave up 3 bases and J gave up 8 bases, with 16 bases separating them. The DNA for the CDR3 is TGTGCCAGCAGCTTTGCGTCCGGGGACTTCGAAGCTTTCTTT. This codes for CASSFASGDFEAFF.

This clone was seen a handful of times. The chain has TRBV7-8 and TRBJ2-7; possibly TRBD1 for D (6 bases). The germline V gene has CDR1 SGHVS and CDR2 FQNEAQ. The CDR3 runs 15 residues. V was trimmed by 6 bases and J by 3 bases, leaving 18 bases between them. The CDR3 nucleotides are TGTGCCAGCAGGCCCGTGTGGGGGCGCGACTACGAGCAGTACTTC. Its protein product is CASRPVWGRDYEQYF.

The V call is TRBV6-2 or TRBV6-3, the J call TRBJ2-7; 10 bases fit TRBD1. The germline gives CDR1 MNHEY, CDR2 SVGEGT. The junction had 7 bases not matched to a gene; V was cut back by 2 bases and J by 6 bases. There are 15 residues in the CDR3. The chain's CDR3 is CASSYAAGTGAEQYF. Written as DNA, the CDR3 is TGTGCCAGCAGTTACGCGGCTGGGACAGGGGCCGAGCAGTACTTC.

The rearrangement uses TRBV9 and TRBJ1-1; TRBD1 agrees at 7 bases. This CDR3 has 13 residues. Germline V gene sequence: CDR1 SGDLS, CDR2 YYNGEE. J gave up 5 bases and V 4 bases, and 5 bases lay outside the gene matches. The chain's CDR3 is CASSRQGGTEAFF. CDR3 sequence (DNA): TGTGCCAGCAGCCGACAGGGCGGGACTGAAGCTTTCTTT.

This chain connects TRBV7-2 to TRBJ1-4, with 9 bases lining up with TRBD1. CDR3 length equals 15 residues. Germline CDR1 reads SGHTA; CDR2 reads FQGNSA. J lost 7 bases, V lost 4 bases, and 7 bases had no gene match. The CDR3: CASSSKTGGGEKLFF. The CDR3 DNA follows: TGTGCCAGCAGCTCAAAGACAGGGGGGGGTGAAAAACTGTTTTTT.

The J gene is TRBJ1-6, the V gene TRBV6-1; 8 bases align to TRBD1. CDR1 and CDR2 from the germline V gene are MNHNS and SASEGT. This CDR3 has 16 residues. The V segment lost 0 bases and the J segment 10 bases; nucleotides outside the gene matches: 8. Here the CDR3 reads CASSEATGQGKSPLHF. The CDR3 DNA follows: TGTGCCAGCAGTGAAGCAACAGGACAGGGTAAATCACCCCTCCACTTT.

This sequence joins TRBV7-3 and TRBJ2-1; TRBD2 aligns across 7 bases. The CDR3 spans 14 residues. Germline V gene sequence: CDR1 SGHTA, CDR2 FQGTGA. The V and J ends lost 4 bases and 4 bases, in that order; junction bases with no gene match: 4. CDR3: CASSSSGVYNEQFF. CDR3 nucleotides: TGTGCCAGCAGCTCAAGCGGGGTGTACAATGAGCAGTTCTTC.

This clone has more than one count but fewer than ten. The chain couples TRBV24-1 to TRBJ2-3; 9 bases fit TRBD2. Germline V CDR1 and CDR2: KGHDR, SFDVKD. V trimming: 3 bases; J trimming: 4 bases; junction bases outside the gene matches: 10. The CDR3 runs 17 residues. CDR3 region: CATSDTLAGNAPDTQYF. DNA for the CDR3: TGTGCCACCAGTGATACTCTAGCGGGAAACGCCCCAGATACGCAGTATTTT.

The chain joins TRBV19 to TRBJ2-7, with 8 positions matching TRBD1. V dropped 6 bases and J dropped 3; count of bases not matched to a gene: 4. This CDR3 region has 13 residues. Germline CDR1 reads LNHDA; CDR2 reads SQIVND (reference sequence). CDR3 coding DNA: TGTGCCAGTAGCGGACAGGGAGGCTACGAGCAGTACTTC. This codes for CASSGQGGYEQYF.